This paragraph reports one TCR beta chain. Its antigen is still unknown. The V gene's germline CDR1 is PRHDT and CDR2 FYEKMQ (reference sequence). The CDR3 runs 16 residues. The V segment lost 7 bases and the J segment 4 bases; nucleotides outside the gene matches: 12. Autoimmune disease history or systemic immunosuppression disqualified patients. This sample was included in a study of OX40 agonist ivuxolimab in advanced cancers. Clones were read by immunoSEQ multiplex PCR, and TCRdb kept only the in-frame ones, dropping some. The table has about 77,000 clones, about nine tenths seen once. Whole-study findings and limits: CD8+ T cells averaged more expanded clones than CD4+.

The chain links TRBV13 to TRBJ2-2; 7 bases map to TRBD1. This clonotype was sampled from an adult with an advanced solid tumor such as melanoma, head and neck, liver or kidney cancer. The sequencing here drew on CD4+ or CD8+ T cells sorted from blood, taken in a trial of the OX40 agonist ivuxolimab. CDR3 nucleotide sequence: TGTGCCAGCACCCCATCTGAGACAGGGCCCACCGGGGAGCTGTTTTTT. It codes for CASTPSETGPTGELFF.